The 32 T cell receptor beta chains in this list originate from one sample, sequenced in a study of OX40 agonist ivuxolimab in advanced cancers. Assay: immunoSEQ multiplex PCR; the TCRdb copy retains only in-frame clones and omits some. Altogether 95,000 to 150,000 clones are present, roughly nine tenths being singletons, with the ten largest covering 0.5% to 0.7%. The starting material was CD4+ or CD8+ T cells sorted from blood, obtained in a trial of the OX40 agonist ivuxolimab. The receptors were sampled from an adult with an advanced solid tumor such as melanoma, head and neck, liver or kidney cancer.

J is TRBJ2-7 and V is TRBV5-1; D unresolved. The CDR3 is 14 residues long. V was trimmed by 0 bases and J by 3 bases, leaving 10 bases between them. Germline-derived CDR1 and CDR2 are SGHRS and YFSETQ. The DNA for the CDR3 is TGCGCCAGCAGCTTGGAAGGCGGTTTCTACGAGCAGTACTTC. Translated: CASSLEGGFYEQYF. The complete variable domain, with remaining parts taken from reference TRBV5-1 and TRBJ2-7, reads KAGVTQTPRYLIKTRGQQVTLSCSPISGHRSVSWYQQTPGQGLQFLFEYFSETQRNKGNFPGRFSGRQFSNSRSEMNVSTLELGDSALYLCASSLEGGFYEQYFGPGTRLTVT.

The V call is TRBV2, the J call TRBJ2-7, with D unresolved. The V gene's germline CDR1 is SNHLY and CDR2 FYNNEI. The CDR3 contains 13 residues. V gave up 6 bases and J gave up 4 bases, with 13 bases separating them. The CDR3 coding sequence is TGTGCCAGCAGCGCTGGGCTCAGGTACGAGCAGTACTTC. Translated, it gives CASSAGLRYEQYF.

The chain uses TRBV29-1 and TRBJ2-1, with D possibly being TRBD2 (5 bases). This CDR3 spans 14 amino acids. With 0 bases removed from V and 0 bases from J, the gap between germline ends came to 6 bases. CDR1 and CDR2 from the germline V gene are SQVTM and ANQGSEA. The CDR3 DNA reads TGCAGCGTTGAAGACGGGGACTCCTACAATGAGCAGTTCTTC. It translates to CSVEDGDSYNEQFF.

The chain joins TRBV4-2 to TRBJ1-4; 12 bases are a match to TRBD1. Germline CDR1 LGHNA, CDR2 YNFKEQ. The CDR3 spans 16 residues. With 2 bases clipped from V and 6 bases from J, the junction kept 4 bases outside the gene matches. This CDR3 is CASSQFGTGGDEKLFF. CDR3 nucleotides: TGTGCCAGCAGCCAATTCGGGACAGGGGGCGATGAAAAACTGTTTTTT.

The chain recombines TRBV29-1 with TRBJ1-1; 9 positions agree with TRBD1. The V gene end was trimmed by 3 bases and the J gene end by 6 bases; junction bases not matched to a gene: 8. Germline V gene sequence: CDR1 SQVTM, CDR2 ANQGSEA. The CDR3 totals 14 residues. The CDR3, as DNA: TGCAGCGTTGATGTTGCACAGGGGGCGGCTGAAGCTTTCTTT. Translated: CSVDVAQGAAEAFF.

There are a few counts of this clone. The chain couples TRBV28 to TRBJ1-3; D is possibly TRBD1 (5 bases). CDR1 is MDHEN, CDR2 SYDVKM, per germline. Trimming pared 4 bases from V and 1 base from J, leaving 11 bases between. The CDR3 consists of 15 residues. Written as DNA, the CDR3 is TGTGCCAGCAGTTCAATCCAGGGTTCTGGAAACACCATATATTTT. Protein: CASSSIQGSGNTIYF.

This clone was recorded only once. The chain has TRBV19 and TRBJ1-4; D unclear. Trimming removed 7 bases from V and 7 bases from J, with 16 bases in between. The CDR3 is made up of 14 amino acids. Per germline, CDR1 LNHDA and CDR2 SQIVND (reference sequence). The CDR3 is CASTIRGSSEKLFF. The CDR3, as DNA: TGTGCCAGTACCATACGAGGTAGCAGTGAAAAACTGTTTTTT.

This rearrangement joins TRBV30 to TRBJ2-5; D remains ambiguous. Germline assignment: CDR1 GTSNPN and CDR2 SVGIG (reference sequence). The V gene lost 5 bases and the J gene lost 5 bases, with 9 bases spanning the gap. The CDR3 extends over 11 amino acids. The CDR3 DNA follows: TGTGCCTGGGGTGGGTCCGAGACCCAGTACTTC. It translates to CAWGGSETQYF.

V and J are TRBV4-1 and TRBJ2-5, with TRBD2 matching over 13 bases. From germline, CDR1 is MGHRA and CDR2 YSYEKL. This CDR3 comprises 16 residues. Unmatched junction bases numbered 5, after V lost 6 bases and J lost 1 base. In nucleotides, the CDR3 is TGCGCCAGCAGTAGACTAGCGGGAGGCTTCCAAGAGACCCAGTACTTC. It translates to CASSRLAGGFQETQYF.

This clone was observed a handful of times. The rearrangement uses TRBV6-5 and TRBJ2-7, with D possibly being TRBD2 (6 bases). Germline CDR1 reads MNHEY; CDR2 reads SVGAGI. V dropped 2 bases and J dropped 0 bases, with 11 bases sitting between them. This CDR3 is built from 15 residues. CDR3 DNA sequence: TGTGCCAGCAGTTACGGCGGGGTCCTCTCCTACGAGCAGTACTTC. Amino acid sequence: CASSYGGVLSYEQYF.

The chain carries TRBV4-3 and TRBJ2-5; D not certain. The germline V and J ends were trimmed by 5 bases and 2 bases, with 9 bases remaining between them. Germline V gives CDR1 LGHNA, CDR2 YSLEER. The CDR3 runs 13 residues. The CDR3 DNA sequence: TGCGCCAGCAGCACCCGACTTCAAGAGACCCAGTACTTC. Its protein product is CASSTRLQETQYF.

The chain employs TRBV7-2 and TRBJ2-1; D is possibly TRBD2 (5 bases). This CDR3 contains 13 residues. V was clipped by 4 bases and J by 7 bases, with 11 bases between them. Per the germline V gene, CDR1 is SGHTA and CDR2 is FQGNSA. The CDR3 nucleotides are TGTGCCAGCAGCTCCATAGGCGGGAATGAGCAGTTCTTC. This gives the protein CASSSIGGNEQFF.

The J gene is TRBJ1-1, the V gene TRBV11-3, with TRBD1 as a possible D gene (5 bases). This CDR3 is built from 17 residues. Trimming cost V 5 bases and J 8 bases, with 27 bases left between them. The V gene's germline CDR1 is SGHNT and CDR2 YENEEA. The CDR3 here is CASSPSLGRDAGGEAFF. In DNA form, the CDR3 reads TGTGCCAGCAGCCCCTCGTTGGGTCGGGACGCTGGTGGGGAAGCTTTCTTT.

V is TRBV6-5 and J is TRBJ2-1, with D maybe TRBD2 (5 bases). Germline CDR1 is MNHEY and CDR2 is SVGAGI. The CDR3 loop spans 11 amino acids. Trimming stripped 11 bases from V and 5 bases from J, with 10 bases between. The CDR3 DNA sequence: TGTGCCTGCCGAGGGAACAATGAGCAGTTCTTC. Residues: CACRGNNEQFF.

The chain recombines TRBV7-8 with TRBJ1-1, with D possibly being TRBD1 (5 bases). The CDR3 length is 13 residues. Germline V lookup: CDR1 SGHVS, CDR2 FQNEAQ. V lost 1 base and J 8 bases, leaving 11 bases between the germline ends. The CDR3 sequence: CASSLEKGSEAFF. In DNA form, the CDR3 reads TGTGCCAGCAGCTTAGAAAAGGGGTCAGAAGCTTTCTTT.

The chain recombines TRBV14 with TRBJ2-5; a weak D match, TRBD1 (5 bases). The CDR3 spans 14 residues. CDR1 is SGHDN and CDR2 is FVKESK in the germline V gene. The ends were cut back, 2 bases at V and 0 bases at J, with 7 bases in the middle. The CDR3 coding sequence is TGTGCCAGCAGCCAAAGGGGCTACCAAGAGACCCAGTACTTC. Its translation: CASSQRGYQETQYF. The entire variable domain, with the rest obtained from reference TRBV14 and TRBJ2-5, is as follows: EAGVTQFPSHSVIEKGQTVTLRCDPISGHDNLYWYRRVMGKEIKFLLHFVKESKQDESGMPNNRFLAERTGGTYSTLKVQPAELEDSGVYFCASSQRGYQETQYFGPGTRLLVL.

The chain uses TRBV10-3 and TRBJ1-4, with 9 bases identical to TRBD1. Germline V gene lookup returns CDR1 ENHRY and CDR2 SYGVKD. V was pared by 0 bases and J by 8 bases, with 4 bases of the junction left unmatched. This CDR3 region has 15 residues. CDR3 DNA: TGTGCCATCAGTGAGTCCGACAGGGGGGGAGAAAAACTGTTTTTT. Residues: CAISESDRGGEKLFF.

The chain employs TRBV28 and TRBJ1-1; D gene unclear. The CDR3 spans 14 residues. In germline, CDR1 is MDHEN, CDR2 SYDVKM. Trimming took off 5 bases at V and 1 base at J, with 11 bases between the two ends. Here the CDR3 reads CASSRADSNTEAFF. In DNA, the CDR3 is TGTGCCAGCAGTCGGGCAGATTCGAACACTGAAGCTTTCTTT.

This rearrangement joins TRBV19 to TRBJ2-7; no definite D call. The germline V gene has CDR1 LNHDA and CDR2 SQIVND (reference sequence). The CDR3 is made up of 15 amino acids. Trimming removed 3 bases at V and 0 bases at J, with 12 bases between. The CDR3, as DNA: TGTGCCAGTAGTATGAAACCGCTATCCTCCTACGAGCAGTACTTC. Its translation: CASSMKPLSSYEQYF.

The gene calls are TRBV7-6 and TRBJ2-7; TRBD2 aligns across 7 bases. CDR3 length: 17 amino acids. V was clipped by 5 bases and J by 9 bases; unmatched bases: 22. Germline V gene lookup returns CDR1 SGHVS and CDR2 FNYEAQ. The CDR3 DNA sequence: TGTGCCAGCAGCGCCGATCTCGCGGGGGTAAGTCCCCCTCGGCAGTACTTC. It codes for CASSADLAGVSPPRQYF. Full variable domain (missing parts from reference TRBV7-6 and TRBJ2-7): GAGVSQSPRYKVTKRGQDVALRCDPISGHVSLYWYRQALGQGPEFLTYFNYEAQQDKSGLPNDRFSAERPEGSISTLTIQRTEQRDSAMYRCASSADLAGVSPPRQYFGPGTRLTVT.

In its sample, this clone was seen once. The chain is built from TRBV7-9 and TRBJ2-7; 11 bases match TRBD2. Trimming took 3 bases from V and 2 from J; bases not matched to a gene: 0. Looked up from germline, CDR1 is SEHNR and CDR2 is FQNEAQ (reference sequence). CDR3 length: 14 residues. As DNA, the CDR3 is TGTGCCAGCAGCTTTAGCGGGGGGGCCTACGAGCAGTACTTC. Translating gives CASSFSGGAYEQYF.

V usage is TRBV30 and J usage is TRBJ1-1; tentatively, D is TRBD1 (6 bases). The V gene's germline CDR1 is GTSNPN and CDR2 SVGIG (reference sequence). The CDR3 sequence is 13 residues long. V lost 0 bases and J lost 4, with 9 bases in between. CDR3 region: CAWSVGQFTEAFF. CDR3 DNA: TGTGCCTGGAGTGTAGGACAGTTCACTGAAGCTTTCTTT.

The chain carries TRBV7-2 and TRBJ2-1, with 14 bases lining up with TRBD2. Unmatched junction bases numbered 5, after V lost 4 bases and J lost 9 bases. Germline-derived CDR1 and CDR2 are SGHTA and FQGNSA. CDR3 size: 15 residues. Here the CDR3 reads CASSSGLAGGGEQFF. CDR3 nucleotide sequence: TGTGCCAGCAGCTCCGGACTAGCGGGGGGCGGTGAGCAGTTCTTC.

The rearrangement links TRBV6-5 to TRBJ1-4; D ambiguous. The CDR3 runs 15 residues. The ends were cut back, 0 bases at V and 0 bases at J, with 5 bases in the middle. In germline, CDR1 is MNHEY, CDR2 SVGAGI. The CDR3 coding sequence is TGTGCCAGCAGTTACTCGCGGGCAACTAATGAAAAACTGTTTTTT. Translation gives CASSYSRATNEKLFF.

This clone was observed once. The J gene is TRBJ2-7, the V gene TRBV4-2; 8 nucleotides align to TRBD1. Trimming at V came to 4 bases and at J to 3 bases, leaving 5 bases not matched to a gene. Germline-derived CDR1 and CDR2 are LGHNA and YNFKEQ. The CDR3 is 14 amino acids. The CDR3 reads CASSPGQDIYEQYF. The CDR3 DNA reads TGTGCCAGCAGCCCGGGACAGGATATCTACGAGCAGTACTTC.

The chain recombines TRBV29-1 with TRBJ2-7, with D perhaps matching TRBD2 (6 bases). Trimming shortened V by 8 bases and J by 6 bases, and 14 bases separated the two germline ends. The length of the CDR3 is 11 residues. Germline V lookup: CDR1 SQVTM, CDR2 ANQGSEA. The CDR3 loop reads CSFGGGGEQYF. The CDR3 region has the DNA TGCAGCTTTGGTGGGGGAGGCGAGCAGTACTTC.

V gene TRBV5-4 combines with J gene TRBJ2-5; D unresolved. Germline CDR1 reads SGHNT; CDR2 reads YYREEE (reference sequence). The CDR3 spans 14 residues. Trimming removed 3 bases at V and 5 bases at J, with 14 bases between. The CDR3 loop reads CASSSTDGWETQYF. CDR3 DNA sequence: TGTGCCAGCAGCTCGACGGACGGGTGGGAGACCCAGTACTTC. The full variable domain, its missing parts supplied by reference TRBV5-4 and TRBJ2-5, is ETGVTQSPTHLIKTRGQQVTLRCSSQSGHNTVSWYQQALGQGPQFIFQYYREEENGRGNFPPRFSGLQFPNYSSELNVNALELDDSALYLCASSSTDGWETQYFGPGTRLLVL.

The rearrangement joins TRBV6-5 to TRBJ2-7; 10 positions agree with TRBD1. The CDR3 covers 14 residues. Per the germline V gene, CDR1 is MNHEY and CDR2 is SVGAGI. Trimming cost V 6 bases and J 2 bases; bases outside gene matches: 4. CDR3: CASRGDRGAYEQYF. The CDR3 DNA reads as TGTGCCAGCAGGGGGGACAGGGGCGCCTACGAGCAGTACTTC.

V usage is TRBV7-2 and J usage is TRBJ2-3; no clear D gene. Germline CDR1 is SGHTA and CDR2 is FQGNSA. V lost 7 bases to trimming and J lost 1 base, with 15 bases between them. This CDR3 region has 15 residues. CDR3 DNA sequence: TGTGCCAGCATCCCCGAGGAGTCCCGCACAGATACGCAGTATTTT. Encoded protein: CASIPEESRTDTQYF.

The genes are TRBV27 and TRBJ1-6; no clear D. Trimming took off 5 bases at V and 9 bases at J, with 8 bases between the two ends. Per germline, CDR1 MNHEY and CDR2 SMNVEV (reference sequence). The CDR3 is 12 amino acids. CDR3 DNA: TGTGCCAGCAGTGATATCCGTTCACCCCTCCACTTT. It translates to CASSDIRSPLHF.

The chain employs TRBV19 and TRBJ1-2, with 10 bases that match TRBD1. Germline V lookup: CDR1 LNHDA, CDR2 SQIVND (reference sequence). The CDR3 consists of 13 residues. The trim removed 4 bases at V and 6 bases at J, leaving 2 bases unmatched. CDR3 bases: TGTGCCAGTAGTAGGGGACAGGGGAATGGCTACACCTTC. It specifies CASSRGQGNGYTF.

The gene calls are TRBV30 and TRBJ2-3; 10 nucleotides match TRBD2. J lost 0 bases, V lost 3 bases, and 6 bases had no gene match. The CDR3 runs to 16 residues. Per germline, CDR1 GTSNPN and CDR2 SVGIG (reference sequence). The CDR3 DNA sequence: TGTGCCTGGAGATCACTAGCGGGATTTAGCACAGATACGCAGTATTTT. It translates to CAWRSLAGFSTDTQYF. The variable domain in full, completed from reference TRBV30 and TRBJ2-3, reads SQTIHQWPATLVQPVGSPLSLECTVEGTSNPNLYWYRQAAGRGLQLLFYSVGIGQISSEVPQNLSASRPQDRQFILSSKKLLLSDSGFYLCAWRSLAGFSTDTQYFGPGTRLTVL.